This T cell receptor beta chain was sequenced in a study of identical twins. Among all donors, each was a healthy Caucasian. MiXCR, applied by TCRdb to the 5' RACE reads, yields one record per CDR3 protein. Of 570,000 or so distinct CDR3 sequences in the sample, over 8.5% were seen once. The CDR3 contains 16 residues. The germline gives CDR1 DFQATT, CDR2 SNEGSKA (reference sequence). The ends lost 6 bases at V and 4 bases at J; junction bases unmatched: 18. This clonotype came up a few times. The antigen is unknown. Findings and limits, study-wide: Analyses of zero insertions could be partly confounded by invariant MAIT and iNKT cells.

These data were also filed under a second study, of yellow fever vaccine responses in identical twins.

J is TRBJ2-7 and V is TRBV20-1; TRBD2 aligns across 7 bases. The receptor comes from a woman aged 18-29 years in good health. Sequencing input: PBMCs. The CDR3 DNA reads TGCAGTGCAAAGGGGAGGGTTCGGGTCGCCTCATACGAGCAGTACTTC. Translated: CSAKGRVRVASYEQYF.